This section outlines one TCR beta chain sequence together with its context. Its antigen remains unknown. These data originate in a study of Ad26.COV2.S vaccination and SARS-CoV-2 variants. Looking at the study overall: The vaccine Ad26.COV2.S was put into the muscle once, or twice with 56 days between.

Measured with immunoSEQ multiplex PCR; TCRdb has only the in-frame clones, and not every one. The repertoire holds more than 300,000 clones, roughly 84% seen once, with under 2% in the top ten. Described treatment: 15 to 20 received Ad26.COV2.S at low or high dose, single or two shots; a few received placebo; per-sample allocation not given. Material that was analyzed had been drawn on day 63 after the first vaccine or placebo injection. Aged 18-55 years, donor was enrolled in Boston in the early 2020s. The CDR3 is made up of 13 amino acids. Trimming took off 4 bases at V and 8 bases at J, with 12 bases between the two ends. Germline CDR1 reads SGHNT; CDR2 reads YYREEE (reference sequence). Overall study results and limits: Higher spike-specific TCR breadth was found in vaccine recipients than in placebo recipients. Post-vaccination breadth of spike-specific CD8+ and CD4+ T cell responses was reportedly substantial.

This sequence originates from a person aged 18-65 years who received the Ad26.COV2.S COVID-19 vaccine or a placebo. The sample in question was peripheral blood, obtained in a trial of Ad26.COV2.S vaccine versus placebo. The rearrangement joins TRBV5-4 to TRBJ1-4, with no clear D. CDR3 nucleotides: TGTGCCAGCAGCCCTCAGAGGAACGAAAAACTGTTTTTT. Protein: CASSPQRNEKLFF.